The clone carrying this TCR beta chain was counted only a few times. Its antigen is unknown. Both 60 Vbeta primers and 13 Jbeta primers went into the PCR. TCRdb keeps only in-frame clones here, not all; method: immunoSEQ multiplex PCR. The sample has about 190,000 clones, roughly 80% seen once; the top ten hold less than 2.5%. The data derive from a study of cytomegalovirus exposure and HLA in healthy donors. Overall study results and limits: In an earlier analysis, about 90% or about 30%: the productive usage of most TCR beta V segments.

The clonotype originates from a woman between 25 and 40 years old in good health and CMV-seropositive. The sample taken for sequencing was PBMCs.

The CDR3 loop reads CASSLAGGPYEQYF. CDR3 coding DNA: TGTGCCAGCAGCCTAGCGGGAGGGCCCTACGAGCAGTACTTC. The chain uses TRBV6-5 and TRBJ2-7, with 12 bases matching TRBD2. With V trimmed by 6 bases and J by 2 bases, 2 bases remained unmatched. The germline gives CDR1 MNHEY, CDR2 SVGAGI. There are 14 residues in the CDR3.